This passage covers 17 T cell receptor beta chains from one sample sequenced in a study of vaccination effects on CD4 cells after COVID-19 (dated by TCRdb to between 2021 and 2023). After more than 9 days of culture, CD4+ T cells were isolated with the EasySep CD4+ T cell isolation kit. No antigen has been assigned to these receptors. Library preparation was by the immunoSEQ multiplex PCR assay. TCRdb re-hosts the immuneACCESS table, in-frame sequences only. Its copies lack some clones; in the studies checked, an unresolved V gene accounts for under half of them, and the cause for the rest is not known. The sample has 70,000 or so clones on record, about 74% of them singletons. The ten most abundant clones make up about 2% of the sample. Material: CD4+ T cells from PBMCs cultured without peptide, obtained before COVID-19 vaccination. The source of these receptors is a human donor who received a COVID-19 vaccine.

V usage is TRBV2 and J usage is TRBJ1-6; TRBD1 is a possible D gene (5 bases). Between the trimmed V and J ends, which lost 6 bases and 0 bases, there was a span of 15 bases. The CDR3 totals 17 residues. Germline V gene lookup returns CDR1 SNHLY and CDR2 FYNNEI. The CDR3 here is CASRGDAGGSYNSPLHF. In nucleotides, the CDR3 is TGTGCCAGCAGGGGGGACGCGGGCGGCTCCTATAATTCACCCCTCCACTTT.

V and J are TRBV5-1 and TRBJ1-5; D possibly corresponds to TRBD1 (6 bases). Germline CDR1 and CDR2: SGHRS and YFSETQ. Deletions cut 0 bases from V and 6 bases from J, with 7 bases between. CDR3 size: 13 residues. The CDR3 protein is CASSLGQAQPQHF. The CDR3 DNA is TGCGCCAGCAGCTTGGGACAGGCTCAGCCCCAGCATTTT.

This clone was observed once. The chain uses TRBV30 and TRBJ2-3; maybe TRBD1 (6 bases). Deletions cut 3 bases from V and 4 bases from J, with 14 bases between. CDR3 length: 14 residues. Germline values: CDR1 GTSNPN, CDR2 SVGIG (reference sequence). In nucleotides, the CDR3 is TGTGCCTGGAGACCCACAGGGTTTGCAGATACGCAGTATTTT. Its translation is CAWRPTGFADTQYF.

This sequence joins TRBV10-1 and TRBJ1-1; TRBD1 is a possible D gene (6 bases). CDR1 WNHNN and CDR2 SYGVQD come from the germline V gene (reference sequence). V dropped 4 bases and J dropped 5 bases, with 17 bases sitting between them. The CDR3 consists of 15 residues. The CDR3 DNA sequence: TGCGCCAGCAGTGTTGGGCAGGGGAAAGGAACTGAAGCTTTCTTT. Its protein product is CASSVGQGKGTEAFF.

This chain links TRBV5-1 with TRBJ2-5, with 7 bases that match TRBD1. Germline CDR1 SGHRS, CDR2 YFSETQ. The V and J ends lost 0 bases and 5 bases, in that order; junction bases with no gene match: 7. This CDR3 spans 15 amino acids. CDR3 sequence reads: CASSLVQGLDETQYF. In nucleotides, the CDR3 is TGCGCCAGCAGCTTGGTACAGGGGTTGGATGAGACCCAGTACTTC.

This chain connects TRBV6-1 to TRBJ2-4; D call uncertain. Trimming took 1 base from V and 0 from J, leaving 13 bases between them. The germline V gene encodes CDR1 MNHNS and CDR2 SASEGT. The CDR3 spans 17 residues. Written as DNA, the CDR3 is TGTGCCAGCAGTGAAGTGATGGCAATGCTAGCCAAAAACATTCAGTACTTC. Its protein is CASSEVMAMLAKNIQYF.

This chain links TRBV27 with TRBJ1-6; the match to TRBD1 covers 7 bases. After removal of 6 bases from V and 10 bases from J, the junction contained 3 bases not matched to a gene. Germline V gene sequence: CDR1 MNHEY, CDR2 SMNVEV (reference sequence). The CDR3 is 12 residues long. CDR3 DNA: TGTGCCAGCAGGACAGGGCCCTCACCCCTCCACTTT. Protein: CASRTGPSPLHF.

This clone was counted a few times. This chain uses TRBV6-5 with TRBJ1-5; D is unresolved. Trimming pared 6 bases from V and 0 bases from J, leaving 9 bases between. CDR3 size: 14 residues. The germline gives CDR1 MNHEY, CDR2 SVGAGI. Here the CDR3 reads CASRGTNSNQPQHF. CDR3 bases: TGTGCCAGCAGGGGCACTAATAGCAATCAGCCCCAGCATTTT.

The rearrangement uses TRBV12-3 or TRBV12-4 and TRBJ1-3; D gene ambiguous. The V end lost 2 bases, the J end lost 4 bases, and 6 bases lay between the germline ends. The CDR3 spans 13 residues. CDR3 protein: CASSLREGNTIYF. Written as DNA, the CDR3 is TGTGCCAGCAGTTTAAGAGAAGGAAACACCATATATTTT.

This chain joins TRBV28 and TRBJ1-2; perhaps TRBD1 as D (6 bases). Germline V gene lookup returns CDR1 MDHEN and CDR2 SYDVKM. The CDR3 has 13 residues. V lost 8 bases to trimming and J lost 2 bases, with 12 bases between them. CDR3 in amino acids: CASGQRPNYGYTF. CDR3 nucleotide sequence: TGTGCCAGCGGACAGCGCCCGAACTATGGCTACACCTTC.

This clone was seen a few times. The chain is built from TRBV28 and TRBJ1-5, with TRBD1 matching over 7 bases. The CDR3 runs to 16 residues. The trim removed 6 bases at V and 6 bases at J, leaving 14 bases unmatched. Germline V lookup: CDR1 MDHEN, CDR2 SYDVKM. CDR3 residues: CASRGSIDRVVQPQHF. The CDR3 DNA reads as TGTGCCAGCAGAGGTTCCATTGACAGGGTGGTTCAGCCCCAGCATTTT. The whole variable domain, remainder taken from reference TRBV28 and TRBJ1-5, is DVKVTQSSRYLVKRTGEKVFLECVQDMDHENMFWYRQDPGLGLRLIYFSYDVKMKEKGDIPEGYSVSREKKERFSLILESASTNQTSMYLCASRGSIDRVVQPQHFGDGTRLSIL.

The table lists this clone with a count of one. The V gene is TRBV7-2, the J gene TRBJ1-2; D is unresolved. This CDR3 is built from 13 residues. Per germline, CDR1 SGHTA and CDR2 FQGNSA. Trimming took off 6 bases at V and 6 bases at J, with 14 bases between the two ends. The CDR3 DNA reads as TGTGCCAGCAGTCACGTAATTATAGATGGCTACACCTTC. This translates into CASSHVIIDGYTF.

This clone was detected only a few times. The chain's CDR3 is CASSLYRPSDSGELFF. In nucleotides, the CDR3 is TGTGCCAGCAGCTTATATCGCCCTTCCGACTCCGGGGAGCTGTTTTTT. The gene calls are TRBV7-2 and TRBJ2-2; D not certain. V was shortened by 2 bases and J by 6 bases, with 16 bases between the two germline ends. Germline CDR1 reads SGHTA; CDR2 reads FQGNSA. CDR3 length: 16 amino acids.

The chain carries TRBV6-4 and TRBJ2-1; D remains ambiguous. Germline loops: CDR1 MRHNA, CDR2 SNTAGT. V was pared by 3 bases and J by 13 bases, with 16 bases between. The CDR3 spans 13 residues. This chain's CDR3 is CASSESALTDQFF. DNA for the CDR3: TGTGCCAGCAGTGAGTCCGCCTTGACGGATCAGTTCTTC.

The chain uses TRBV5-1 and TRBJ2-5; a possible D gene is TRBD1 (6 bases). Germline lookup yields CDR1 SGHRS and CDR2 YFSETQ. The CDR3 has 15 amino acids. V lost 5 bases to trimming and J lost 2 bases, with 16 bases between them. CDR3 nucleotides: TGCGCCAGCAGTTACTCGGGGACACCTCAAGAGACCCAGTACTTC. Amino acids: CASSYSGTPQETQYF.

This clone was counted between two and nine times. The chain links TRBV12-3 or TRBV12-4 to TRBJ2-3; D gene uncertain. This CDR3 spans 11 amino acids. V was pared by 2 bases and J by 6 bases, with 3 bases between. As DNA, the CDR3 is TGTGCCAGCAGTTTAACGGATACGCAGTATTTT. Amino acid sequence: CASSLTDTQYF.

V usage is TRBV5-1 and J usage is TRBJ2-4; no clear D. This CDR3 region has 16 residues. Germline loops: CDR1 SGHRS, CDR2 YFSETQ. V was trimmed by 0 bases and J by 0 bases, leaving 10 bases between them. CDR3 sequence (DNA): TGCGCCAGCAGCTTGGTCCCCGGCGTAGCCAAAAACATTCAGTACTTC. This translates into CASSLVPGVAKNIQYF.